Below are 21 T cell receptor beta chains sequenced from a single sample in a study of blood T cell repertoires in COVID-19. Profiling relied on immunoSEQ multiplex PCR, and the TCRdb table lists in-frame clones only, not all of them. Found here are around 70,000 clones, 60% to 85% of them singletons; the top ten hold about 21%. Sequenced: peripheral blood. The receptors were sampled from a man between 70 and 80 years old with acute or convalescent COVID-19.

The chain carries TRBV4-3 and TRBJ1-1, with D uncertain. V was cut by 0 bases and J by 4 bases, with 12 bases left in between. CDR1 and CDR2 (germline): LGHNA, YSLEER. The CDR3 is 15 amino acids. This CDR3 is CASSQDLEGATEAFF. The CDR3 DNA is TGCGCCAGCAGCCAAGATCTGGAGGGAGCCACTGAAGCTTTCTTT.

The chain recombines TRBV18 with TRBJ2-7, with a possible D match to TRBD1 (6 bases). CDR1 is KGHSH, CDR2 LQKENI, per germline. The germline V and J ends were trimmed by 3 bases and 6 bases, with 15 bases remaining between them. This CDR3 has 14 amino acids. DNA of the CDR3: TGTGCCAGCTCACCCGGAGCAGGGGCGGGCGAGCAGTACTTC. This gives the protein CASSPGAGAGEQYF.

The J gene is TRBJ2-2, the V gene TRBV28, with 10 bases aligning to TRBD2. Germline lookup yields CDR1 MDHEN and CDR2 SYDVKM. V gave up 5 bases and J gave up 6 bases; unmatched junction bases: 9. The CDR3 totals 16 residues. The CDR3 spells CASSPLAGEDAGELFF. CDR3 DNA: TGTGCCAGCAGTCCCCTAGCGGGAGAGGACGCCGGGGAGCTGTTTTTT.

The chain uses TRBV7-2 and TRBJ2-4, with a tentative D call TRBD1 (6 bases). Germline CDR1 SGHTA, CDR2 FQGNSA. Between the trimmed V and J ends, which lost 1 base and 6 bases, there was a span of 10 bases. CDR3 length equals 14 residues. The chain's CDR3 is CASSLGQDGNIQYF. The CDR3 DNA follows: TGTGCCAGCAGCTTAGGACAGGATGGAAACATTCAGTACTTC.

The V gene is TRBV6-1, the J gene TRBJ1-5; D is possibly TRBD1 (5 bases). The CDR3 consists of 15 residues. Trimming removed 2 bases from V and 7 bases from J, with 15 bases in between. Germline V gene data show CDR1 as MNHNS and CDR2 as SASEGT. DNA of the CDR3: TGTGCCAGCAGTGAATGGCTGACAGTTTCCCAGCCCCAGCATTTT. Protein sequence: CASSEWLTVSQPQHF.

This chain uses TRBV7-3 with TRBJ2-1; 11 nucleotides line up with TRBD2. This CDR3 spans 15 amino acids. In germline, CDR1 is SGHTA, CDR2 FQGTGA. The trim removed 5 bases at V and 4 bases at J, leaving 4 bases unmatched. The CDR3 protein is CASSLGLAAYNEQFF. CDR3 coding DNA: TGTGCCAGCAGCCTGGGACTAGCGGCATACAATGAGCAGTTCTTC.

This clone was counted between two and nine times. This chain connects TRBV7-9 to TRBJ1-2, with 11 bases matching TRBD1. Germline assignment: CDR1 SEHNR and CDR2 FQNEAQ (reference sequence). The CDR3 is 16 amino acids. With 1 base clipped from V and 6 bases from J, the junction kept 7 bases outside the gene matches. In DNA, the CDR3 is TGTGCCAGCAGCTTAGATGGACAGGGGGCGCTTAATGGCTACACCTTC. Amino acid sequence: CASSLDGQGALNGYTF.

This clone was found once. The V gene is TRBV9, the J gene TRBJ2-1, with TRBD1 matching over 7 bases. The CDR3 sequence is 15 residues long. After removal of 1 base from V and 5 bases from J, the junction contained 6 bases not matched to a gene. Germline assignment: CDR1 SGDLS and CDR2 YYNGEE. CDR3 bases: TGTGCCAGCAGCGTAACCGGGACAGCTAACAATGAGCAGTTCTTC. It specifies CASSVTGTANNEQFF.

V is TRBV29-1 and J is TRBJ1-2, with TRBD1 matching over 8 bases. The CDR3 runs 15 residues. With V trimmed by 4 bases and J by 4 bases, 11 bases remained unmatched. CDR1 and CDR2 from the germline V gene are SQVTM and ANQGSEA. The CDR3 DNA sequence: TGCAGCGTTGCCGGGACAGGAGGTCCCCCCTATGGCTACACCTTC. Translation gives CSVAGTGGPPYGYTF.

The genes are TRBV19 and TRBJ1-2; 7 bases align to TRBD1. Germline V gene lookup returns CDR1 LNHDA and CDR2 SQIVND (reference sequence). This CDR3 has 14 residues. V dropped 4 bases and J dropped 5; count of bases not matched to a gene: 7. The CDR3 DNA follows: TGTGCCAGTAGTACCTTGACAGGGCAATATGGCTACACCTTC. Amino acid sequence: CASSTLTGQYGYTF.

The chain employs TRBV4-1 and TRBJ1-5; D might be TRBD1 (5 bases). V lost 3 bases to trimming and J lost 0 bases, with 9 bases between them. The CDR3 is made up of 15 amino acids. The germline V gene has CDR1 MGHRA and CDR2 YSYEKL. The CDR3 DNA reads TGCGCCAGCAGCCAGGGGCCCCTTAGCAATCAGCCCCAGCATTTT. Its protein is CASSQGPLSNQPQHF.

V gene TRBV19 combines with J gene TRBJ1-1, with D unresolved. V lost 5 bases, J lost 5 bases, and 15 bases lay in between. Germline CDR1 and CDR2: LNHDA and SQIVND (reference sequence). The CDR3 runs to 14 residues. This CDR3 reads CASSVPASWTEAFF. The CDR3 nucleotides are TGTGCCAGTAGTGTCCCCGCGTCTTGGACTGAAGCTTTCTTT.

In its sample, this clone was seen a few times. The chain couples TRBV19 to TRBJ1-1; unclear D gene. The V gene's germline CDR1 is LNHDA and CDR2 SQIVND (reference sequence). Trimming cost V 6 bases and J 2 bases, with 13 bases left between them. CDR3 length: 14 amino acids. The CDR3 bases are TGTGCCAGTAGGAGAGGAAAATATAACACTGAAGCTTTCTTT. Its translation: CASRRGKYNTEAFF.

The chain carries TRBV7-8 and TRBJ2-6, with unresolved D. The CDR3 runs to 15 residues. CDR1 SGHVS and CDR2 FQNEAQ come from the germline V gene. Trimming took off 0 bases at V and 2 bases at J, with 5 bases between the two ends. The CDR3 DNA sequence: TGTGCCAGCAGCTTAGCGGGCGCTGGGGCCAACGTCCTGACTTTC. This encodes CASSLAGAGANVLTF. Drawing the rest from reference TRBV7-8 and TRBJ2-6, the complete variable domain is GAGVSQSPRYKVAKRGQDVALRCDPISGHVSLFWYQQALGQGPEFLTYFQNEAQLDKSGLPSDRFFAERPEGSVSTLKIQRTQQEDSAVYLCASSLAGAGANVLTFGAGSRLTVL.

The chain joins TRBV28 to TRBJ1-2; D is perhaps TRBD1 (5 bases). V shed 4 bases and J shed 7 bases, with 13 bases lying between them. The CDR3 is 13 residues long. Looked up from germline, CDR1 is MDHEN and CDR2 is SYDVKM. The CDR3 sequence: CASSSSGYSGYTF. For the CDR3, the DNA is TGTGCCAGCAGTTCTTCAGGGTACAGTGGCTACACCTTC.

This clone was counted between two and nine times. The V gene is TRBV6-5, the J gene TRBJ1-1; 8 bases map to TRBD1. This CDR3 spans 15 amino acids. V was clipped by 6 bases and J by 0 bases; unmatched bases: 6. Germline V gene data show CDR1 as MNHEY and CDR2 as SVGAGI. The CDR3 here is CASRAGTGVNTEAFF. CDR3 bases: TGTGCCAGCAGGGCCGGGACAGGAGTGAACACTGAAGCTTTCTTT.

The chain links TRBV7-2 to TRBJ1-4; D uncertain. The germline V gene encodes CDR1 SGHTA and CDR2 FQGNSA. The CDR3 sequence is 14 residues long. The ends were cut back, 4 bases at V and 6 bases at J, with 12 bases in the middle. The CDR3, as DNA: TGTGCCAGCAGCTCCCGGTGGTCGGATGAAAAACTGTTTTTT. This codes for CASSSRWSDEKLFF.

The CDR3 DNA follows: TGCGCCAGCAGCCAGGGAAGGACAGGCGGCAATGAGCAGTTCTTC. This sequence encodes CASSQGRTGGNEQFF. This sequence joins TRBV5-1 and TRBJ2-1; 7 bases match TRBD1. The CDR3 is 15 amino acids. Germline values: CDR1 SGHRS, CDR2 YFSETQ. With V trimmed by 4 bases and J by 6 bases, 10 bases remained unmatched.

The chain joins TRBV11-3 to TRBJ2-1; 9 bases are shared with TRBD2. With 5 bases clipped from V and 7 bases from J, the junction kept 3 bases outside the gene matches. Germline CDR1 reads SGHNT; CDR2 reads YENEEA. The CDR3 loop spans 13 amino acids. CDR3 amino acids: CASSPGLANEQFF. CDR3 bases: TGTGCCAGCAGCCCGGGACTAGCAAATGAGCAGTTCTTC. The variable domain in full, completed from reference TRBV11-3 and TRBJ2-1, reads EAGVVQSPRYKIIEKKQPVAFWCNPISGHNTLYWYLQNLGQGPELLIRYENEEAVDDSQLPKDRFSAERLKGVDSTLKIQPAELGDSAVYLCASSPGLANEQFFGPGTRLTVL.

This chain connects TRBV20-1 to TRBJ1-5; D is uncertain. There are 15 residues in the CDR3. V was cut by 3 bases and J by 7 bases, with 19 bases left in between. From germline, CDR1 is DFQATT and CDR2 SNEGSKA (reference sequence). The CDR3 region has the DNA TGCAGTGCTAGTGCTACACCCTTCGGGGAGCAGCCCCAGCATTTT. This codes for CSASATPFGEQPQHF.

This chain joins TRBV5-1 and TRBJ2-7, with D possibly matching TRBD2 (6 bases). This CDR3 is built from 15 residues. Trimming removed 3 bases from V and 2 bases from J, with 15 bases in between. Germline CDR1 and CDR2: SGHRS and YFSETQ. The CDR3 DNA reads as TGCGCCAGCAGCTCCCTGGGGGGAGTCGCCTACGAGCAGTACTTC. Residues: CASSSLGGVAYEQYF.